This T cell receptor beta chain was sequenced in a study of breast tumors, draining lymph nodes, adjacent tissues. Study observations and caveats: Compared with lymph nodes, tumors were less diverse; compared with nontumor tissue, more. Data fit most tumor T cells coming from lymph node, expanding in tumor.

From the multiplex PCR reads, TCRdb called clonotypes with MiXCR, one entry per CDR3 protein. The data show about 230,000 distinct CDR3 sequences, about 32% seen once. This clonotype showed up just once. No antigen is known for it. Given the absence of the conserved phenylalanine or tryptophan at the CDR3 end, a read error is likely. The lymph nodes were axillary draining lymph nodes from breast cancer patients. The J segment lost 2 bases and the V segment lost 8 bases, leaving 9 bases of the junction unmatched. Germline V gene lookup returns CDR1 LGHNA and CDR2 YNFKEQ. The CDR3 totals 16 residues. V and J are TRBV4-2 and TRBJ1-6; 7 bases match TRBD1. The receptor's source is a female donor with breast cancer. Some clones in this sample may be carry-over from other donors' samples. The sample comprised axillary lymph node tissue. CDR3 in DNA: TGTGCCAGCGGCGACCTTGGGACAGCCTATAATTCACCCCTCCACCTT. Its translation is CASGDLGTAYNSPLHL.